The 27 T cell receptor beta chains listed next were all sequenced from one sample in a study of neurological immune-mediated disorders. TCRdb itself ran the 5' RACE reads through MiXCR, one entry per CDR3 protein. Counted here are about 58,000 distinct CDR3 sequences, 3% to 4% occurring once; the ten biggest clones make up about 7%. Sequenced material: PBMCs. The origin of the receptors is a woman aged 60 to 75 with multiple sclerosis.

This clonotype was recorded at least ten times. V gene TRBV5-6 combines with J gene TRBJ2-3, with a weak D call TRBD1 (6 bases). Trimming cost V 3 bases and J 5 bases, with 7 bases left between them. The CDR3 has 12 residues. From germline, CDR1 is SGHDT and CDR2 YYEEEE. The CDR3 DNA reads TGTGCCAGCAGCTCGACAGGAGATACGCAGTATTTT. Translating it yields CASSSTGDTQYF.

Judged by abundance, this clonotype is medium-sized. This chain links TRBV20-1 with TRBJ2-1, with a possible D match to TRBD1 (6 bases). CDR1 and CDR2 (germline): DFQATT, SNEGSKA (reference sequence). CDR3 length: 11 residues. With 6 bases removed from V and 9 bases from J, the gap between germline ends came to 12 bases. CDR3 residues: CSAHRVGEQFF. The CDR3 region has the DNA TGCAGTGCCCACAGGGTTGGTGAGCAGTTCTTC.

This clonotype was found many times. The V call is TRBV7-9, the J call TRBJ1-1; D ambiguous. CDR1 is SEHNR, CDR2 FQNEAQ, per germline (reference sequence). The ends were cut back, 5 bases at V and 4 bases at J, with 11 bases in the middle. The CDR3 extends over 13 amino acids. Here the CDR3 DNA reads TGTGCCAGCAGCACCGTAGGGAGCACTGAAGCTTTCTTT. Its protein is CASSTVGSTEAFF. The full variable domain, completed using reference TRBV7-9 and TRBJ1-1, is DTGVSQNPRHKITKRGQNVTFRCDPISEHNRLYWYRQTLGQGPEFLTYFQNEAQLEKSRLLSDRFSAERPKGSFSTLEIQRTEQGDSAMYLCASSTVGSTEAFFGQGTRLTVV.

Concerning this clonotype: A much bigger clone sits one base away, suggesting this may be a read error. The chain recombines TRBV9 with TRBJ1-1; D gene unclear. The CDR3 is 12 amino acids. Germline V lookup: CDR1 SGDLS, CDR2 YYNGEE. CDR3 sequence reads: CAISGVDLRTSF. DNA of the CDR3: TGTGCCATCAGCGGGGTAGACCTCCGGACGTCCTTT.

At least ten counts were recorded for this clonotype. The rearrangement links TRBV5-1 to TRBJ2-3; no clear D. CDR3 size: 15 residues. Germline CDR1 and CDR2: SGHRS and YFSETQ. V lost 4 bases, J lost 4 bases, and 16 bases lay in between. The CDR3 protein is CASSRAVGTPDTQYF. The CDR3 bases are TGCGCCAGCAGCCGCGCGGTGGGAACCCCAGATACGCAGTATTTT.

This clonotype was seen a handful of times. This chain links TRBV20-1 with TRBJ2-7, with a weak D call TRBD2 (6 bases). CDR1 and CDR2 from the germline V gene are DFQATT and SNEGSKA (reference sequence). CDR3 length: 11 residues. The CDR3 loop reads CSGSGDYEQYF. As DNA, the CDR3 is TGCAGCGGGTCGGGGGATTACGAGCAGTACTTC.

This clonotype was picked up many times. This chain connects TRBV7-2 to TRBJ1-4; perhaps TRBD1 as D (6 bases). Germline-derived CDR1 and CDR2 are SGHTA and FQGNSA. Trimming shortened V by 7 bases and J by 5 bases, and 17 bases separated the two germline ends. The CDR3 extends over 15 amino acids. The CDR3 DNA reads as TGTGCCAGCACGAGGACGGGACATTCGAATGAAAAACTGTTTTTT. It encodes CASTRTGHSNEKLFF. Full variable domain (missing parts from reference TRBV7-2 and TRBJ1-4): GAGVSQSPSNKVTEKGKDVELRCDPISGHTALYWYRQSLGQGLEFLIYFQGNSAPDKSGLPSDRFSAERTGGSVSTLTIQRTQQEDSAVYLCASTRTGHSNEKLFFGSGTQLSVL.

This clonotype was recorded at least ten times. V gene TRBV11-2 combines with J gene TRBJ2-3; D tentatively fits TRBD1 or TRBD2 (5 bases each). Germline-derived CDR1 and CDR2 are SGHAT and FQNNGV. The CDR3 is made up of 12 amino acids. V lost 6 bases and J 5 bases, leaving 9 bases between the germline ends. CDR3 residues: CASSRGEDTQYF. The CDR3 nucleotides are TGTGCCAGCAGTAGGGGAGAAGATACGCAGTATTTT.

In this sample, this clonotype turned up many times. The chain's CDR3 is CASSYSPGQGQETQYF. The DNA for the CDR3 is TGTGCCAGCAGCTACAGCCCGGGACAGGGCCAAGAGACCCAGTACTTC. V gene TRBV7-9 combines with J gene TRBJ2-5; the match to TRBD1 covers 9 bases. Germline V gene sequence: CDR1 SEHNR, CDR2 FQNEAQ (reference sequence). CDR3 length: 16 residues. The ends lost 4 bases at V and 1 base at J; junction bases unmatched: 7.

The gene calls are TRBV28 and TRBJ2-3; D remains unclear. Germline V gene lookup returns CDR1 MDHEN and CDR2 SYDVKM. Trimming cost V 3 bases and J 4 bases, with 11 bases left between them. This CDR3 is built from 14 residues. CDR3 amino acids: CASSLSLGADTQYF. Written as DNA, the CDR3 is TGTGCCAGCAGTTTGTCGCTAGGTGCAGATACGCAGTATTTT.

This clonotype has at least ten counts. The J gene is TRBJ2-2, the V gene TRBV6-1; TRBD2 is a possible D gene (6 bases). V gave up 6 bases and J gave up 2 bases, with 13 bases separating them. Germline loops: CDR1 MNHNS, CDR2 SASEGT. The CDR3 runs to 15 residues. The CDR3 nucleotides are TGTGCCAGCAGATGGAGGGTAGGCAACACCGGGGAGCTGTTTTTT. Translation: CASRWRVGNTGELFF.

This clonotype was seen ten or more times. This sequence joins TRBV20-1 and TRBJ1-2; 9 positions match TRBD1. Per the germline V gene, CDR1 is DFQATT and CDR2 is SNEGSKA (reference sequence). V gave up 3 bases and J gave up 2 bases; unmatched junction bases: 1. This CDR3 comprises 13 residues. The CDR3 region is CSASDRGNYGYTF. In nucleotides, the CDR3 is TGCAGTGCTAGCGACAGGGGGAACTATGGCTACACCTTC.

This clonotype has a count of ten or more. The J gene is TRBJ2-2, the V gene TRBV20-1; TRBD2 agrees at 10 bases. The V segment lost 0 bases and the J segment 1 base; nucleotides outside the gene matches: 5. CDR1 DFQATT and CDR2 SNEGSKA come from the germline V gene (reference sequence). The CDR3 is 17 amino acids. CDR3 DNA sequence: TGCAGTGCTAGAGATAGCGGGAGGCCCTTGAACACCGGGGAGCTGTTTTTT. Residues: CSARDSGRPLNTGELFF.

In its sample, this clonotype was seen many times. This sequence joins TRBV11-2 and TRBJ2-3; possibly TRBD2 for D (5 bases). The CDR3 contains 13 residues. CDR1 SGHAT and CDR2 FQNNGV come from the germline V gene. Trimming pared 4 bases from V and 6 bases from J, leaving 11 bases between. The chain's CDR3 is CASSSGGPDTQYF. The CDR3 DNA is TGTGCCAGCAGCTCAGGAGGACCCGATACGCAGTATTTT. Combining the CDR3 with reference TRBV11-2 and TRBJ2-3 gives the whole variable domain EAGVAQSPRYKIIEKRQSVAFWCNPISGHATLYWYQQILGQGPKLLIQFQNNGVVDDSQLPKDRFSAERLKGVDSTLKIQPAKLEDSAVYLCASSSGGPDTQYFGPGTRLTVL.

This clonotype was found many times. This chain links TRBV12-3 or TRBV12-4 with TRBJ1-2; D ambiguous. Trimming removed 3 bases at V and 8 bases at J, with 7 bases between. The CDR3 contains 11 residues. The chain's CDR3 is CASSFVGGYTF. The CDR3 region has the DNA TGTGCCAGCAGTTTCGTGGGGGGCTACACCTTC.

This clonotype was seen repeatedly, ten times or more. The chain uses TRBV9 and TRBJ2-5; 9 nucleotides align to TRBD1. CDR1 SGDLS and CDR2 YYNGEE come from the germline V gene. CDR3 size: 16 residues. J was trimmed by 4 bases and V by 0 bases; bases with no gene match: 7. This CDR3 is CASSVGTGGMVETQYF. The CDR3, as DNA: TGTGCCAGCAGCGTAGGTACAGGGGGCATGGTAGAGACCCAGTACTTC.

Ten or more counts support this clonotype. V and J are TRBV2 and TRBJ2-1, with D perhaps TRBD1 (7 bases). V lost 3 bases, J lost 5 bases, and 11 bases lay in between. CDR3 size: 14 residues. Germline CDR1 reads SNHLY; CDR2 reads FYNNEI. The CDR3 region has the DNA TGTGCCAGCAGTGAGGGCAGGGGGGACAATGAGCAGTTCTTC. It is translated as CASSEGRGDNEQFF.

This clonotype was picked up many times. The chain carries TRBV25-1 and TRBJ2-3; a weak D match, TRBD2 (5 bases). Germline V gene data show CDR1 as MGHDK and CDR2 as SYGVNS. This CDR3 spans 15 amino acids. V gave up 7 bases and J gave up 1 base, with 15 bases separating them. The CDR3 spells CASIDGGRGTDTQYF. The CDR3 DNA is TGTGCCAGCATTGACGGAGGAAGGGGCACAGATACGCAGTATTTT.

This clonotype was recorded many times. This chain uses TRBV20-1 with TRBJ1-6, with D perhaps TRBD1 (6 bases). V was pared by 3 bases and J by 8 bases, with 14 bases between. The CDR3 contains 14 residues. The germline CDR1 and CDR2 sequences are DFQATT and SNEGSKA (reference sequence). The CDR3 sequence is CSASRTAQDSPLHF. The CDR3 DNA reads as TGCAGTGCTAGTCGGACAGCACAAGATTCACCCCTCCACTTT.

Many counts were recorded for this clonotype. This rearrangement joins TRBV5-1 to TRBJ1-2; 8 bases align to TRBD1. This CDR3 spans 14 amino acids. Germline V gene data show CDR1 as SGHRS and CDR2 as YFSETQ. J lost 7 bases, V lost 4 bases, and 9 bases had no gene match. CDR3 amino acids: CASSVAQGAPGYTF. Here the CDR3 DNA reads TGCGCCAGCAGCGTAGCCCAGGGGGCTCCTGGCTACACCTTC.

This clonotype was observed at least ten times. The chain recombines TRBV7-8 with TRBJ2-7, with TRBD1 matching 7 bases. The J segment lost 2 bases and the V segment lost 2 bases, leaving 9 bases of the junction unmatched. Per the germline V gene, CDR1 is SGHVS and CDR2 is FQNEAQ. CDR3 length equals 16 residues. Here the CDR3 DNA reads TGTGCCAGCAGCTTACTTGCGACAGGGCGAACCTACGAGCAGTACTTC. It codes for CASSLLATGRTYEQYF.

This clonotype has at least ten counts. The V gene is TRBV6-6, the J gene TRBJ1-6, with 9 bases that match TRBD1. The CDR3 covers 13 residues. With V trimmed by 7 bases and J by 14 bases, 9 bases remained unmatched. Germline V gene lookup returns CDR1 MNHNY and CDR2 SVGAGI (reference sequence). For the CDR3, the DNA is TGTGCCAGCATCGGACAGGGGTGGAGGTCCCTCCACTTT. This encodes CASIGQGWRSLHF.

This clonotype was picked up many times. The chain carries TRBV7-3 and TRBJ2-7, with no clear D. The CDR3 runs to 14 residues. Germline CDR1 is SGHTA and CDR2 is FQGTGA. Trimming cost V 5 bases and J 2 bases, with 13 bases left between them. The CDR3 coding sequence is TGTGCCAGCAGCCGCTACCTGGGCCCCTACGAGCAGTACTTC. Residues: CASSRYLGPYEQYF.

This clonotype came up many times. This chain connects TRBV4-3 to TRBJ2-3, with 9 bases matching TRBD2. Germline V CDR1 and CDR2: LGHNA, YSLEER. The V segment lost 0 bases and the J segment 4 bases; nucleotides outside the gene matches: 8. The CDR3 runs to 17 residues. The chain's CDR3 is CASSQEGVAGVADTQYF. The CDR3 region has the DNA TGCGCCAGCAGCCAAGAAGGCGTAGCGGGGGTCGCAGATACGCAGTATTTT.

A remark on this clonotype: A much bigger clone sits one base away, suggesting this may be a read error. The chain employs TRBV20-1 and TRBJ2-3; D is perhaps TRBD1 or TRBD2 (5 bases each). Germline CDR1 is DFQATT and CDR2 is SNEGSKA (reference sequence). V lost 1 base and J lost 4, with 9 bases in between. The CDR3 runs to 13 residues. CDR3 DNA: TGCAGTGCTAGAGTCAAGGGACCAGATACGCAGTATTTT. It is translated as CSARVKGPDTQYF.

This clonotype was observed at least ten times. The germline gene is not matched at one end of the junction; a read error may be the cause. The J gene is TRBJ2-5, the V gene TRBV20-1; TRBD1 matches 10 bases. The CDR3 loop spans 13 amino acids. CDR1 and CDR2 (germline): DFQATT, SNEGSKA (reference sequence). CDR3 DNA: TGCAGTGCTACCGGACAGGGGGAACCGATTCCGGACTTC. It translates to CSATGQGEPIPDF.

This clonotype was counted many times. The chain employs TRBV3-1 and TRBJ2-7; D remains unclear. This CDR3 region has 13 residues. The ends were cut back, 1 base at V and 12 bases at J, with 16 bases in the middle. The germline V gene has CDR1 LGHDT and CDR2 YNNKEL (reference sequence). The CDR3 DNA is TGTGCCAGCAGCCAAGCGGCAGATTTATCCCGGTACTTC. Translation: CASSQAADLSRYF.